The present T cell receptor (beta chain) was sequenced within a study of Ad26.COV2.S vaccination and SARS-CoV-2 variants. Sequenced by immunoSEQ multiplex PCR; TCRdb stores in-frame clones only, minus some. Of some 640,000 clones listed, about 89% were seen once; the top ten hold over 1.3%. The sample's treatment: 19 received Ad26.COV2.S at low or high dose, single or two shots; 5 received placebo; per-sample allocation not given. Specimens were obtained on day 63 following the first vaccine or placebo injection. Trimming cost V 0 bases and J 3 bases; bases outside gene matches: 5. Germline lookup yields CDR1 SGDLS and CDR2 YYNGEE. The CDR3 length is 15 residues.

The genes are TRBV9 and TRBJ2-7; 8 nucleotides line up with TRBD1. The TCR sequence derives from a person between 18 and 65 years old who received the Ad26.COV2.S COVID-19 vaccine or a placebo. The source material was peripheral blood, sampled in a trial of Ad26.COV2.S vaccine versus placebo. The CDR3 loop is CASSVGRTGLYEQYF. The DNA of the CDR3 is TGTGCCAGCAGCGTAGGGAGGACAGGGCTCTACGAGCAGTACTTC.